A selection of T cell receptor beta chains follows, all from one sample in a study of blood T cell repertoires in COVID-19. The table came from immunoSEQ multiplex PCR; TCRdb's copy has only in-frame clones and leaves some out. The sample comprises 200,000 to 300,000 clones, 80% to 90% of which are singletons, and less than 1.6% rests with the top ten. Specimen: peripheral blood. The receptors were gathered from a middle-aged woman who had recovered from COVID-19. CDR3s include the opening cysteine and the closing phenylalanine or tryptophan. A D gene is named only where the DNA matches it firmly. Size values are once, few and many counts, or a class for expanded clones, and some rows have none.

cdr3_length	clone_size	v_call	d_call	j_call	cdr3_aa	cdr3_nt
14	-	TRBV7-2	-	TRBJ2-1	CASSLGADYNEQFF	TGTGCCAGCAGCTTAGGGGCTGATTACAATGAGCAGTTCTTC
16	-	TRBV14	TRBD2	TRBJ2-5	CASSRGGTIFQETQYF	TGTGCCAGCAGTCGCGGCGGGACTATATTCCAAGAGACCCAGTACTTC
15	-	TRBV7-6	-	TRBJ1-1	CASSLEAALNTEAFF	TGTGCCAGCAGCTTAGAGGCGGCACTGAACACTGAAGCTTTCTTT
13	-	TRBV7-2	TRBD2	TRBJ2-2	CARRAGGPGELFF	TGTGCCAGGAGAGCGGGGGGGCCCGGGGAGCTGTTTTTT
14	-	TRBV27	-	TRBJ2-6	CASSPPGRANVLTF	TGTGCCAGCAGTCCCCCAGGGAGGGCCAACGTCCTGACTTTC
14	-	TRBV25-1	-	TRBJ1-1	CASSDLGTEKRAFF	TGTGCCAGCAGTGACCTGGGAACGGAGAAGCGGGCTTTCTTT
11	-	TRBV29-1	TRBD1	TRBJ1-2	CSVFTGVGYTF	TGCAGCGTCTTTACAGGGGTTGGCTACACCTTC
14	-	TRBV9	TRBD1	TRBJ2-7	CASSVDSGGYEQYF	TGTGCCAGCAGCGTAGATTCAGGGGGATACGAGCAGTACTTC
13	-	TRBV2	-	TRBJ1-2	CASSAEGDYGYTF	TGTGCCAGCAGTGCGGAAGGGGACTATGGCTACACCTTC
11	-	TRBV12-3/TRBV12-4	-	TRBJ1-1	CASSYSGKAFF	TGTGCCAGCAGTTACTCAGGGAAAGCTTTCTTT
13	-	TRBV27	TRBD1	TRBJ1-1	CASSPTGDTEAFF	TGTGCCAGCAGTCCCACAGGGGACACTGAAGCTTTCTTT
16	once	TRBV5-1	-	TRBJ2-1	CASSLVAAGSYNEQFF	TGCGCCAGCAGCTTGGTGGCGGCTGGCTCCTACAATGAGCAGTTCTTC
15	-	TRBV27	TRBD1	TRBJ2-7	CASSYGTGRAYEQYF	TGTGCCAGCAGTTATGGGACAGGGAGGGCCTACGAGCAGTACTTC
15	-	TRBV9	-	TRBJ2-2	CASSPGGPNTGELFF	TGTGCCAGCAGCCCAGGGGGGCCGAACACCGGGGAGCTGTTTTTT
16	-	TRBV9	-	TRBJ1-3	CASSQDGGLIGNTIYF	TGTGCCAGCAGCCAAGACGGCGGCCTCATTGGAAACACCATATATTTT
18	-	TRBV7-9	TRBD1	TRBJ2-7	CASSSVWDRGFLSYEQYF	TGTGCCAGCAGCTCGGTTTGGGACAGGGGCTTCCTCTCCTACGAGCAGTACTTC
16	once	TRBV7-9	-	TRBJ2-2	CASSGGGQANTGELFF	TGTGCCAGCAGTGGAGGGGGCCAGGCGAACACCGGGGAGCTGTTTTTT
12	-	TRBV19	-	TRBJ2-1	CASSIAGAEQFF	TGTGCCAGTAGTATCGCAGGTGCTGAGCAGTTCTTC
20	-	TRBV9	TRBD2	TRBJ2-5	CASSVYALTSGGLEGETQYF	TGTGCCAGCAGCGTATACGCGTTGACTAGCGGGGGCCTAGAGGGGGAGACCCAGTACTTC
16	-	TRBV4-2	TRBD1	TRBJ1-4	CASSQDPGQGSGKLFF	TGTGCCAGCAGCCAAGATCCGGGACAGGGGAGTGGAAAACTGTTTTTT
16	-	TRBV5-4	TRBD2	TRBJ2-3	CASSDPSGGQGDTQYF	TGTGCCAGCAGCGACCCTAGCGGGGGGCAGGGAGATACGCAGTATTTT
16	-	TRBV5-4	-	TRBJ2-3	CASSPQRDSGRDTQYF	TGTGCCAGCAGTCCCCAGAGGGACTCGGGACGAGATACGCAGTATTTT
12	-	TRBV5-6	-	TRBJ2-7	CASSLLAGEQYF	TGTGCCAGCAGCTTGCTGGCGGGGGAGCAGTACTTC
13	few	TRBV30	-	TRBJ1-2	CAWAPTGRDGYTF	TGTGCCTGGGCCCCGACAGGCCGGGATGGCTACACCTTC
8	-	TRBV23-1	-	TRBJ2-5	CASRPTYF	TGCGCCAGCAGGCCAACTTACTTC
17	-	TRBV9	-	TRBJ1-6	CASSVSGTNSYNSPLHF	TGTGCCAGCAGCGTTTCTGGCACCAACTCCTATAATTCACCCCTCCACTTT
16	few	TRBV18	TRBD2	TRBJ2-5	CASSPRRASGQETQYF	TGTGCCAGCTCACCAAGAAGGGCTAGCGGGCAAGAGACCCAGTACTTC
14	-	TRBV18	-	TRBJ2-5	CASSPPEVVETQYF	TGTGCCAGCTCACCACCGGAGGTGGTGGAGACCCAGTACTTC
12	-	TRBV7-2	-	TRBJ2-3	CASSFPVDTQYF	TGTGCCAGCAGCTTTCCCGTGGATACGCAGTATTTT
16	-	TRBV6-2/TRBV6-3	TRBD2	TRBJ2-7	CASSYGGLAGDYEQYF	TGTGCCAGCAGTTACGGGGGACTAGCGGGGGACTACGAGCAGTACTTC
13	-	TRBV7-9	-	TRBJ1-1	CASSWDAGTEAFF	TGTGCCAGCAGCTGGGACGCGGGGACTGAAGCTTTCTTT
16	-	TRBV11-3	TRBD2	TRBJ2-1	CASSRASGGAYNEQFF	TGTGCCAGCAGCCGGGCTAGCGGGGGGGCCTACAATGAGCAGTTCTTC
16	-	TRBV12-1	-	TRBJ2-2	CASSPERGANTGELFF	TGTGCCAGCAGCCCCGAGCGGGGGGCGAACACCGGGGAGCTGTTTTTT
20	few	TRBV5-1	-	TRBJ2-6	CASSLAGGSGTSSGANVLTF	TGCGCCAGCAGCTTGGCAGGGGGTAGCGGTACCAGCTCTGGGGCCAACGTCCTGACTTTC
15	-	TRBV2	TRBD1	TRBJ1-5	CASSGTGGSNQPQHF	TGTGCCAGCAGTGGAACAGGGGGGAGCAATCAGCCCCAGCATTTT
18	-	TRBV14	TRBD2	TRBJ2-5	CASSPRERGASFRETQYF	TGTGCCAGCAGCCCTCGGGAGCGGGGGGCATCTTTTAGGGAGACCCAGTACTTC
11	-	TRBV30	-	TRBJ1-2	CAWRPRGFLTF	TGTGCCTGGAGGCCCAGGGGCTTTCTCACCTTC
16	-	TRBV6-6	-	TRBJ1-6	CASSYSGPARNSPLHF	TGTGCCAGCAGTTACTCGGGGCCGGCTAGGAATTCACCCCTCCACTTT
15	-	TRBV20-1	-	TRBJ1-5	CSASGMGLPYQPQHF	TGCAGTGCTAGTGGTATGGGGCTCCCTTATCAGCCCCAGCATTTT
15	-	TRBV7-8	TRBD1	TRBJ1-1	CASSFETGAVAEAFF	TGTGCCAGCAGCTTCGAGACAGGGGCGGTAGCTGAAGCTTTCTTT
13	-	TRBV19	-	TRBJ2-3	CASSPTGRDTQYF	TGTGCCAGTAGTCCGACAGGCAGAGATACGCAGTATTTT
11	-	TRBV5-1	-	TRBJ2-1	CASSQGNEQFF	TGCGCCAGCAGCCAGGGCAATGAGCAGTTCTTC
14	-	TRBV5-4	-	TRBJ1-2	CASSLAGVSYGYTF	TGTGCCAGCAGCTTGGCCGGGGTCAGCTATGGCTACACCTTC
13	-	TRBV18	-	TRBJ1-5	CASSPDRYQPQHF	TGTGCCAGCTCACCCGACAGGTATCAGCCCCAGCATTTT
14	-	TRBV5-1	TRBD1	TRBJ2-7	CASSPDRGLYEQYF	TGCGCCAGCAGCCCGGACAGGGGGCTTTACGAGCAGTACTTC
14	-	TRBV7-9	-	TRBJ2-7	CASSYTGAGAEQYF	TGTGCCAGCAGCTACACTGGGGCAGGGGCCGAGCAGTACTTC
15	-	TRBV18	TRBD1	TRBJ2-7	CASSPSTGGDNEQYF	TGTGCCAGCTCACCTTCGACAGGGGGCGATAACGAGCAGTACTTC
16	-	TRBV3-1/TRBV3-2	TRBD1	TRBJ1-2	CASSQRRAGGAAGYTF	TGTGCCAGCAGCCAACGCAGGGCAGGGGGCGCAGCTGGCTACACCTTC
14	-	TRBV6-2/TRBV6-3	TRBD2	TRBJ2-3	CASSYSAGSDTQYF	TGTGCCAGCAGTTACTCAGCGGGATCGGATACGCAGTATTTT
17	-	TRBV11-3	TRBD1	TRBJ2-6	CASSYDRAQWCANVLTF	TGTGCCAGCAGCTATGACAGGGCTCAATGGTGTGCCAACGTCCTGACTTTC
13	-	TRBV10-1	-	TRBJ2-5	CASSDPFEETQYF	TGCGCCAGCAGTGACCCTTTTGAAGAGACCCAGTACTTC
15	-	TRBV27	-	TRBJ2-7	CASSPGQFSSYEQYF	TGTGCCAGCAGCCCAGGACAGTTTAGCTCCTACGAGCAGTACTTC
17	-	TRBV5-1	TRBD2	TRBJ2-3	CASSLWWRGESTDTQYF	TGCGCCAGCAGCTTGTGGTGGCGGGGGGAAAGCACAGATACGCAGTATTTT
15	-	TRBV7-9	TRBD1	TRBJ1-1	CASSGQGKGSTEAFF	TGTGCCAGCAGCGGACAGGGTAAAGGTTCGACTGAAGCTTTCTTT
14	-	TRBV10-3	TRBD1	TRBJ1-2	CAISTEGATYGYTF	TGTGCCATCAGTACAGAGGGGGCCACATATGGCTACACCTTC